This paragraph reports one TCR beta chain. The germline gives CDR1 MRHNA, CDR2 SNTAGT. V lost 2 bases to trimming and J lost 13 bases, with 15 bases between them. The CDR3 has 13 amino acids. This sample stems from a study of blood T cell repertoires in COVID-19. Whole-study context: The origin of the acute and convalescent COVID-19 samples was the United States, Italy and Spain. Sources were T cells, B-cell-depleted T cells, or PBMCs; the material itself was cDNA or gDNA.

Libraries were prepared by immunoSEQ multiplex PCR; TCRdb keeps only in-frame clonotypes and omits some of them. In the table there are some 240,000 clones, over 75% of which are singletons. Grouping used clinical history reported by participants in a survey and questionnaire. The specimen was PBMCs or T cells enriched from blood (not recorded which). This sequence was found in a woman aged 40 to 50 who had been exposed to COVID-19. The rearrangement joins TRBV6-4 to TRBJ2-1; perhaps TRBD2 as D (5 bases). The CDR3 loop is CASSDLGGWKQFF. CDR3 coding DNA: TGTGCCAGCAGTGACCTGGGCGGGTGGAAACAGTTCTTC.